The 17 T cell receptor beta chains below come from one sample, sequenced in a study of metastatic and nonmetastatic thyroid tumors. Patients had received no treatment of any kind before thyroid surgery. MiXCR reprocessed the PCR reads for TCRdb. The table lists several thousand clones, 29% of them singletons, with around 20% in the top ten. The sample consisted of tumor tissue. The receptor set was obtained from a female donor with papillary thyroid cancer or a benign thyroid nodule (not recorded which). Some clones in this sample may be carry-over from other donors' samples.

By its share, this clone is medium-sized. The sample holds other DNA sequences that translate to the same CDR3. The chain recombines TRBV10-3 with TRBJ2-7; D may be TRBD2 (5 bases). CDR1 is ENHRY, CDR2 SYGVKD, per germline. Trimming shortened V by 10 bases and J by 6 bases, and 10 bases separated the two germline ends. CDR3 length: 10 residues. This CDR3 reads CATRGVEQYF. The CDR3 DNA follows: TGTGCCACACGGGGAGTCGAGCAGTACTTC.

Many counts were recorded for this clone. Here the CDR3 DNA reads TGCGCCAGCAGCGCCGGACAGGGGGGCTTCCAAGAGACCCAGTACTTC. Its translation: CASSAGQGGFQETQYF. V usage is TRBV5-1 and J usage is TRBJ2-5, with 10 bases identical to TRBD1. The CDR3 has 16 amino acids. The ends lost 4 bases at V and 1 base at J; junction bases unmatched: 7. Per germline, CDR1 SGHRS and CDR2 YFSETQ.

This CDR3 is CASSGGRNQPQHF. The CDR3 coding sequence is TGTGCCAGCAGCGGAGGTAGGAATCAGCCCCAGCATTTT. The rearrangement uses TRBV11-3 and TRBJ1-5, with D unclear. CDR3 length: 13 amino acids. With 5 bases removed from V and 4 bases from J, the gap between germline ends came to 9 bases. Germline CDR1 reads SGHNT; CDR2 reads YENEEA. The full variable domain, its missing parts supplied by reference TRBV11-3 and TRBJ1-5, is EAGVVQSPRYKIIEKKQPVAFWCNPISGHNTLYWYLQNLGQGPELLIRYENEEAVDDSQLPKDRFSAERLKGVDSTLKIQPAELGDSAVYLCASSGGRNQPQHFGDGTRLSIL.

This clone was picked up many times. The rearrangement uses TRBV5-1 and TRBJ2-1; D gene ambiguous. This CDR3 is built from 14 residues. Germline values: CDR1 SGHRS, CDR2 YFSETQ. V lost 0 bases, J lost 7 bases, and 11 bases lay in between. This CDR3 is CASSLDGFGNEQFF. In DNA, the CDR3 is TGCGCCAGCAGCTTGGATGGGTTTGGGAATGAGCAGTTCTTC. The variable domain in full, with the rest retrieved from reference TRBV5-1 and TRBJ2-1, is KAGVTQTPRYLIKTRGQQVTLSCSPISGHRSVSWYQQTPGQGLQFLFEYFSETQRNKGNFPGRFSGRQFSNSRSEMNVSTLELGDSALYLCASSLDGFGNEQFFGPGTRLTVL.

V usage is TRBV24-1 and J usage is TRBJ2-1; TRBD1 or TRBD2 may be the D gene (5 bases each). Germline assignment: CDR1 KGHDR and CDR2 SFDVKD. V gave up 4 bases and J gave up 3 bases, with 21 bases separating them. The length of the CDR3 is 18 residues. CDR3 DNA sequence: TGTGCCACCAGTGACCCTTCGAAACCGGGACGCATCTACAATGAGCAGTTCTTC. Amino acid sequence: CATSDPSKPGRIYNEQFF.

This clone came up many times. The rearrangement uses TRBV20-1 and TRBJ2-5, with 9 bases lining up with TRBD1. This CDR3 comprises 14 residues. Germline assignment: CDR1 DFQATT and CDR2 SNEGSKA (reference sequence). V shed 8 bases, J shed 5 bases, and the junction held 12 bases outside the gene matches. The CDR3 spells CSKLQGASRETQYF. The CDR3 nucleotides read TGCAGTAAACTACAGGGGGCGTCCAGGGAGACCCAGTACTTC.

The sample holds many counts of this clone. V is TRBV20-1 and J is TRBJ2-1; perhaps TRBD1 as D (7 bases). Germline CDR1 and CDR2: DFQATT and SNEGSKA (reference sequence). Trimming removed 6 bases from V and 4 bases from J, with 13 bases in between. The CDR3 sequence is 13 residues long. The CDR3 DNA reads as TGCAGTGCCCAGGGGGGAGTGTACAATGAGCAGTTCTTC. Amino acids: CSAQGGVYNEQFF.

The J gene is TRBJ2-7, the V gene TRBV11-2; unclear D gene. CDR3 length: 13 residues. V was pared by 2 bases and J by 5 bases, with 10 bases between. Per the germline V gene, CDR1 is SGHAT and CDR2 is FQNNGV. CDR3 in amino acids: CASSLSSIHEQYF. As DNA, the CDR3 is TGTGCCAGCAGCTTAAGTAGCATCCACGAGCAGTACTTC. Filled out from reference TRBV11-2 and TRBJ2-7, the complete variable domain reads EAGVAQSPRYKIIEKRQSVAFWCNPISGHATLYWYQQILGQGPKLLIQFQNNGVVDDSQLPKDRFSAERLKGVDSTLKIQPAKLEDSAVYLCASSLSSIHEQYFGPGTRLTVT.

The CDR3, as DNA: TGTGCCAGCAGTCTAAGGACCGTGCCCGGGGAGCTGTTTTTT. This gives the protein CASSLRTVPGELFF. V gene TRBV28 combines with J gene TRBJ2-2; unclear D gene. Trimming took off 5 bases at V and 6 bases at J, with 13 bases between the two ends. Germline values: CDR1 MDHEN, CDR2 SYDVKM. The CDR3 has 14 residues.

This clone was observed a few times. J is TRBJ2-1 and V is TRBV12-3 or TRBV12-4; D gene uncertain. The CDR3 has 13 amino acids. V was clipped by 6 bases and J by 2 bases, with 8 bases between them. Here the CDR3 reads CASRPTAYNEQFF. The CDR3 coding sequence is TGTGCCAGCAGGCCCACAGCCTACAATGAGCAGTTCTTC.

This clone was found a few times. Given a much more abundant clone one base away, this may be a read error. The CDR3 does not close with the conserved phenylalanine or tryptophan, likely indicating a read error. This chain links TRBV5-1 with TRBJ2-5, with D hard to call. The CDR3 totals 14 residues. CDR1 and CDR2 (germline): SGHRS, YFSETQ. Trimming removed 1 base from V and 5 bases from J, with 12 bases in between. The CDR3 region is CASSLNLGSETQYS. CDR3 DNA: TGCGCCAGCAGCTTGAATTTGGGTTCCGAGACCCAGTACTCC.

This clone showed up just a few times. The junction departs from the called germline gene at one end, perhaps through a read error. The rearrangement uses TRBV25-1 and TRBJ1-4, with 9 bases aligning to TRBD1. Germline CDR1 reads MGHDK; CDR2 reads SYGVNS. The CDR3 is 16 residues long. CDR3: CSSSVGQGRANEKLFF. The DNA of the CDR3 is TGTTCCAGCAGTGTCGGACAGGGGCGGGCTAATGAAAAACTGTTTTTT.

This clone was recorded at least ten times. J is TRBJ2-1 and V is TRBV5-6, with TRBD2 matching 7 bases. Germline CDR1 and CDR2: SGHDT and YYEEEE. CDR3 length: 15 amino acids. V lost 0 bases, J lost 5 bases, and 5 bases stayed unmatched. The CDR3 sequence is CASSLGGRADNEQFF. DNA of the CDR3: TGTGCCAGCAGCTTGGGAGGGAGGGCCGACAATGAGCAGTTCTTC. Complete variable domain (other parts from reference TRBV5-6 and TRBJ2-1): DAGVTQSPTHLIKTRGQQVTLRCSPKSGHDTVSWYQQALGQGPQFIFQYYEEEERQRGNFPDRFSGHQFPNYSSELNVNALLLGDSALYLCASSLGGRADNEQFFGPGTRLTVL.

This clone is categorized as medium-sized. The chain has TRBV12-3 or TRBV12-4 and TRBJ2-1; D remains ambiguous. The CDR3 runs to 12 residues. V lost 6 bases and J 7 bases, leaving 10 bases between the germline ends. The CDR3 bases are TGTGCCAGCAGAACAGCCGGAAATGAGCAGTTCTTC. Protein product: CASRTAGNEQFF.

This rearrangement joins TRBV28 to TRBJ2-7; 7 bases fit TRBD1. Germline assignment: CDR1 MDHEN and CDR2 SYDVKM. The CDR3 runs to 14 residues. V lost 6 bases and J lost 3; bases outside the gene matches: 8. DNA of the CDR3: TGTGCCAGCAGAGACAACAGGGGATTCTACGAGCAGTACTTC. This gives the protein CASRDNRGFYEQYF.

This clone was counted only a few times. The CDR3 DNA reads as TGTGCCAGCAGTCCGGGGGAGAACTATGGCTACACCTTC. Its protein is CASSPGENYGYTF. The chain recombines TRBV6-1 with TRBJ1-2; tentative D call: TRBD1 (5 bases). The V gene's germline CDR1 is MNHNS and CDR2 SASEGT. V was shortened by 5 bases and J by 2 bases, with 9 bases between the two germline ends. CDR3 size: 13 residues.

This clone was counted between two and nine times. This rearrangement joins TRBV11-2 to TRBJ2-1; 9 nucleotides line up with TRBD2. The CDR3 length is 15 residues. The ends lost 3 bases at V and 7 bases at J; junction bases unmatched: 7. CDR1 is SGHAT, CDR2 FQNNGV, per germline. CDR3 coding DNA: TGTGCCAGCAGCTTGGTAGCGGGAGAAAAGAATGAGCAGTTCTTC. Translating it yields CASSLVAGEKNEQFF.